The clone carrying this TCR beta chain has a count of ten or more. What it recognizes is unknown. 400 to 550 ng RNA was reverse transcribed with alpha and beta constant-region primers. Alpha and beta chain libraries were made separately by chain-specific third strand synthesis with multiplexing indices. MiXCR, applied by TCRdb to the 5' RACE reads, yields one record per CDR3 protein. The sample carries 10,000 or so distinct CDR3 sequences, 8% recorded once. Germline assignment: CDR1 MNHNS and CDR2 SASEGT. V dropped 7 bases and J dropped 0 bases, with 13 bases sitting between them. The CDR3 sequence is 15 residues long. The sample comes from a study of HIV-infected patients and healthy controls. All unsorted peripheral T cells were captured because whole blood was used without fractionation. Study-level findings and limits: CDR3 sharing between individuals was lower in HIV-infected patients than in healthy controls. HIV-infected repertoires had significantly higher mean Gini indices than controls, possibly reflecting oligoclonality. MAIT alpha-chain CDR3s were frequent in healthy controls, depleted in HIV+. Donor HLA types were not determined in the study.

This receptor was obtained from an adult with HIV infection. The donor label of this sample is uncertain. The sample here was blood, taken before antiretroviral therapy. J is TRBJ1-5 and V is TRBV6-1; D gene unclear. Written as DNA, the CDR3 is TGTGCCAGCACCACGGGAGGGTATAGCAATCAGCCCCAGCATTTT. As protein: CASTTGGYSNQPQHF.